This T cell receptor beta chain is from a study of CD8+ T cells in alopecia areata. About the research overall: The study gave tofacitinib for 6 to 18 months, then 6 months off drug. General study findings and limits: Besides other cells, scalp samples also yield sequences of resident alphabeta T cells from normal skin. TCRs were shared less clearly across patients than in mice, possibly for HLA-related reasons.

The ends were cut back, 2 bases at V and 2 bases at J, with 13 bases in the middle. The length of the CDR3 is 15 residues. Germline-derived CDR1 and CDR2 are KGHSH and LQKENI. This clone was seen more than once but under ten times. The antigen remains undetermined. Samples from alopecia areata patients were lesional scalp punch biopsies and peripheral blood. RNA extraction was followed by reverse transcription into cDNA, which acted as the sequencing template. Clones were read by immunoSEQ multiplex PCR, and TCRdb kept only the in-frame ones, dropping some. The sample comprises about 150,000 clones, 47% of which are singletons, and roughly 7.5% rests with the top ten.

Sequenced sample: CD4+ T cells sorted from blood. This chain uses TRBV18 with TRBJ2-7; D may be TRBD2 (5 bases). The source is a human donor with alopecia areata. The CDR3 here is CASSPGASKAYEQYF. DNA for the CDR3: TGTGCCAGCTCACCAGGCGCTAGCAAGGCCTACGAGCAGTACTTC.